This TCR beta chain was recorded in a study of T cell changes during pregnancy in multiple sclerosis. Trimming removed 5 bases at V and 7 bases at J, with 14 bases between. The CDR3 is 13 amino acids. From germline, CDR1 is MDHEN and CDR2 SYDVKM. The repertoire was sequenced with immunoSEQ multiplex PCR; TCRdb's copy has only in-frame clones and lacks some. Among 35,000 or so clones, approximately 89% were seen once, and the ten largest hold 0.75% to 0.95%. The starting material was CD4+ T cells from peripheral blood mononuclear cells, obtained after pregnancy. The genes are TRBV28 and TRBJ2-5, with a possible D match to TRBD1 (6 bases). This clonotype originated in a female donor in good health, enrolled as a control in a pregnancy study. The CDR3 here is CASSRYLQGTQYF. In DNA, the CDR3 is TGTGCCAGCAGTCGCTACCTACAGGGGACCCAGTACTTC.